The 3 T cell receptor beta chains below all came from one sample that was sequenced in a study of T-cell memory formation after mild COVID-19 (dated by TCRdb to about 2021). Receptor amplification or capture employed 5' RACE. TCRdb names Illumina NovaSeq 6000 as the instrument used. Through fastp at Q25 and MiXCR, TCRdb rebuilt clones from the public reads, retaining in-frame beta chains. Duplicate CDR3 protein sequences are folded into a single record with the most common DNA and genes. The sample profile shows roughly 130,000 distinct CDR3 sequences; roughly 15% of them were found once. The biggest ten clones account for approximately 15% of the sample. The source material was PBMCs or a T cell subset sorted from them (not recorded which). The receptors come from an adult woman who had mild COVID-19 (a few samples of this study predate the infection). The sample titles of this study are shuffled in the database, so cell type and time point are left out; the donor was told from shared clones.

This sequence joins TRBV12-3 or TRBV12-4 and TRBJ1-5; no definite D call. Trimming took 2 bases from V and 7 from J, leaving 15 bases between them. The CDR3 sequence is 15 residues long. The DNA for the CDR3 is TGTGCCAGCAGTTTAAATACGCTTGCCCTCCAGCCCCAGCATTTT. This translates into CASSLNTLALQPQHF.

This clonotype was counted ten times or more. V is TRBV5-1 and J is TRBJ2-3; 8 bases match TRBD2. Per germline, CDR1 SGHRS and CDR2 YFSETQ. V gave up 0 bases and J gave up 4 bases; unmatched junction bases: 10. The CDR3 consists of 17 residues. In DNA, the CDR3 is TGCGCCAGCAGCTTGGAGAATTGGCGGGAGGAGCCAGATACGCAGTATTTT. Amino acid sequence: CASSLENWREEPDTQYF.

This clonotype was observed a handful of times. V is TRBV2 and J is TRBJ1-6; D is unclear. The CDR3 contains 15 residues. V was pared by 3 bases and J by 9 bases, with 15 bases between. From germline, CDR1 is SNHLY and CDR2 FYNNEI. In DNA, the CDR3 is TGTGCCAGCAGTGAGGCGGATGTCCCAGGTTCACCCCTCCACTTT. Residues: CASSEADVPGSPLHF.